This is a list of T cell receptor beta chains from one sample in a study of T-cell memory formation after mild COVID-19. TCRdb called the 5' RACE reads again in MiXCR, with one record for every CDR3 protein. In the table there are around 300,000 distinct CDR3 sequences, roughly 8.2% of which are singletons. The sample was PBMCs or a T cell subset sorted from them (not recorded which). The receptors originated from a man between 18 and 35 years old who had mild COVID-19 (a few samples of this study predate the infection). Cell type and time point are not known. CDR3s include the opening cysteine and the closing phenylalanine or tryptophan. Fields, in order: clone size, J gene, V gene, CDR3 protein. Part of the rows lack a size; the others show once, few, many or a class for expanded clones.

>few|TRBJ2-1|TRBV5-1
CASSFSAFQGEQFF
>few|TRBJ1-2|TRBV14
CASSRQSGGFGYTF
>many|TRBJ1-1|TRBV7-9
CASSSPTGARTEAFF
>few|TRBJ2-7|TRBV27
CASSSTGPPGEQYF
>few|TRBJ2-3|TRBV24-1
CATSDIGQGTDTQYF
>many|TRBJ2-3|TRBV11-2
CASSSPGTSLDTQYF
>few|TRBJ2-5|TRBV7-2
CASSFWGTQYF
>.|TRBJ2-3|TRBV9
CASSVRGSTDTQYF
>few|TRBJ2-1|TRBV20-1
CSAPDRGNEQFF
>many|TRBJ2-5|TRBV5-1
CASSFRTGVETQYF
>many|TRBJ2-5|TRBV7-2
CASSLNPGTRGGLETQYF
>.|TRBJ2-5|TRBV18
CASSPGRDETQYF
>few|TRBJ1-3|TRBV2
CASRPGRSGNTIYF
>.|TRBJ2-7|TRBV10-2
CASQTSCSYEQYF
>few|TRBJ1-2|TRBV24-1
CATSTRGDTNGYTF
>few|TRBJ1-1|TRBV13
CASSSVGGDTEAFF
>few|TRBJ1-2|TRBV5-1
CASREGNYGYTF
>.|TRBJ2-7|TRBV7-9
CASSPQGAAYEQYF
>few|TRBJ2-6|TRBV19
CASLPGGLPSGANVLTF
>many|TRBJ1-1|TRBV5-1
CASSLVGLEPRRELRDTEAFF
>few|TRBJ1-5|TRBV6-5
CASSYSGHSNQPQHF
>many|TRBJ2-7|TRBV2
CASSRSRQAGWLEQYF
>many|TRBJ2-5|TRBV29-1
CSVLPGSGGKTQYF
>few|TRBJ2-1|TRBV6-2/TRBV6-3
CASKGAGDEQFF
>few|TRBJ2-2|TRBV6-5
CASSYRTASNTGELFF
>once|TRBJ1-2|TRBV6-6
CASSYYPGTGDGYTF
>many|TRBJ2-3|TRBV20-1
CSARVAQRGGQSADTQYF
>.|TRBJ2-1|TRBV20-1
CSARDWGARGYNEQFF
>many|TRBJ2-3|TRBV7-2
CASSPDYLSTDTQYF
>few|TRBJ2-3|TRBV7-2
CASSPTTNTQYF
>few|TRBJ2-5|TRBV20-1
CSAPPPGVETQYF
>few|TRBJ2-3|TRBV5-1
CASSLQASKGLDTQYF
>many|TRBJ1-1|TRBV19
CASSIAGTQAFF
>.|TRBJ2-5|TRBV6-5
CASSHLAGQETQYF
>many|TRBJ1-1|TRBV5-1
CASSLYKHTEAFF
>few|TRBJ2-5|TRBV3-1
CASSQAPAGAQYF
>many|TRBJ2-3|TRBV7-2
CATLRGAGDTQYF
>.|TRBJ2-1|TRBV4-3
CASSQGSAGGYEQFF
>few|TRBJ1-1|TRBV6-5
CASSFDRLGTEAFF
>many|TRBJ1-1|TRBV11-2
CASSKYAGGDTEAFF
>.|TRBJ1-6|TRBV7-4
CASSEGIGVTDSPLHF
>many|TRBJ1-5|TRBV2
CASRIGQGHQPQHF
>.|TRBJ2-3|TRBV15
CATSRFRTSGGKTGTDTQYF
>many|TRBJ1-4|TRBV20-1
CSAGTPATNEKLFF
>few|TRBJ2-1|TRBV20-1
CSAGQGNEQFF
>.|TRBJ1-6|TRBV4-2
CASSQDGTGNSPLHF
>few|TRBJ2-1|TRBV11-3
CASSFGGPLSNEQFF
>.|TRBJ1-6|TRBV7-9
CASSLKGGVYNSPLHF